These 6 T cell receptor beta chains were all obtained from the same sample, sequenced in a study of cytomegalovirus exposure and HLA in healthy donors. Primers for the PCR totalled 60 Vbeta and 13 Jbeta. Clones were read by immunoSEQ multiplex PCR, and TCRdb kept only the in-frame ones, dropping some. The table records more than 95,000 clones, 75% to 85% of them present only once. The sequencing sample was made of PBMCs. The receptors shown here come from a man aged 25-45 years in good health and CMV-seropositive.

V is TRBV4-1 and J is TRBJ1-2, with TRBD1 matching 7 bases. V was pared by 4 bases and J by 3 bases, with 5 bases of the junction left unmatched. The germline gives CDR1 MGHRA, CDR2 YSYEKL. The CDR3 sequence is 14 residues long. DNA for the CDR3: TGCGCCAGCAGCCCGGGACAGACTGACTATGGCTACACCTTC. Translated, it gives CASSPGQTDYGYTF.

The chain joins TRBV5-1 to TRBJ2-2; the match to TRBD1 covers 7 bases. J gave up 1 base and V 4 bases, and 10 bases lay outside the gene matches. CDR1 and CDR2 from the germline V gene are SGHRS and YFSETQ. The CDR3 has 17 residues. The CDR3 is CASSAISWTGNTGELFF. In DNA form, the CDR3 reads TGCGCCAGCAGCGCGATTTCCTGGACAGGGAACACCGGGGAGCTGTTTTTT.

The chain combines TRBV4-2 with TRBJ2-5; 8 nucleotides align to TRBD2. CDR1 is LGHNA and CDR2 is YNFKEQ in the germline V gene. Germline trimming cut 1 base from V and 7 bases from J; bases unmatched to any gene: 2. This CDR3 contains 13 residues. For the CDR3, the DNA is TGTGCCAGCAGCCAAGGGCTAGCGGGGACCCAGTACTTC. Translating gives CASSQGLAGTQYF.

The chain joins TRBV6-5 to TRBJ1-5; D is perhaps TRBD1 (5 bases). Germline lookup yields CDR1 MNHEY and CDR2 SVGAGI. V lost 6 bases and J 1 base, leaving 7 bases between the germline ends. The CDR3 runs to 13 residues. CDR3 in amino acids: CASRRQSNQPQHF. CDR3 sequence (DNA): TGTGCCAGCAGGCGACAGAGCAATCAGCCCCAGCATTTT.

The chain couples TRBV6-5 to TRBJ2-7, with a weak D call TRBD2 (5 bases). The CDR3 totals 15 residues. Per the germline V gene, CDR1 is MNHEY and CDR2 is SVGAGI. Between the trimmed V and J ends, which lost 2 bases and 5 bases, there was a span of 16 bases. As DNA, the CDR3 is TGTGCCAGCAGTTACCACCGGGGTCAGAGGGACGAGCAGTACTTC. Its translation: CASSYHRGQRDEQYF.

This clone was observed a handful of times. This chain uses TRBV5-6 with TRBJ1-2; D possibly corresponds to TRBD1 (5 bases). V lost 0 bases and J 7 bases, leaving 10 bases between the germline ends. The CDR3 contains 13 residues. The V gene's germline CDR1 is SGHDT and CDR2 YYEEEE. CDR3 DNA sequence: TGTGCCAGCAGCTTGGCCGGGGGGAGTGGCTACACCTTC. Protein: CASSLAGGSGYTF.